The entry below gives a single T cell receptor (beta chain) sequence along with its context. This sample was taken from a study of T cell changes during pregnancy in multiple sclerosis. Produced via immunoSEQ multiplex PCR; TCRdb's table is partial and in-frame only. This sample has about 99,000 clones, with 90% to 95% found just once. The CDR3 spans 14 residues. V trimming: 8 bases; J trimming: 3 bases; junction bases outside the gene matches: 9. CDR1 MNHNS and CDR2 SASEGT come from the germline V gene. This receptor was identified in a female donor with multiple sclerosis, enrolled in a pregnancy study. The genes are TRBV6-1 and TRBJ1-2; 7 nucleotides align to TRBD1. The sequences come from peripheral blood, collected after pregnancy. Written as DNA, the CDR3 is TGTGCCAGCTCCCCCGGACAGGATTACTATGGCTACACCTTC. It specifies CASSPGQDYYGYTF.